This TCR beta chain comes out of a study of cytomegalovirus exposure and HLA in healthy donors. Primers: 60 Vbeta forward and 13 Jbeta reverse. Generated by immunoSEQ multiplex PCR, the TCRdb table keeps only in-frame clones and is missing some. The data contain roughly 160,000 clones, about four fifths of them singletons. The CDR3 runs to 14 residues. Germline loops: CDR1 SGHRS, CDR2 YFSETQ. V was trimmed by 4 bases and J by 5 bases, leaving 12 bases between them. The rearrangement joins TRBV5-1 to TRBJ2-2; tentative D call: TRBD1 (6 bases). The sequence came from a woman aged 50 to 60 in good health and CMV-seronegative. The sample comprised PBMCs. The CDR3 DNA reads TGCGCCAGCAGCCCGGGACACGGGACCGGGGAGCTGTTTTTT. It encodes CASSPGHGTGELFF.